The rows below give T cell receptor beta chains drawn from one sample of a study of cytomegalovirus exposure and HLA in healthy donors. Repertoires were generated with immunoSEQ multiplex PCR, while TCRdb's copy carries only in-frame clones and drops some. The sample has some 140,000 clones; 65% to 80% are singletons. The sequencing sample was made of PBMCs. The source of these receptors is a man aged 40-55 years in good health and CMV-seronegative. Each CDR3 is given with its conserved first and last residue. Each record gives: clone size, J gene, D gene, V gene, CDR3 protein, CDR3 DNA. The D gene is left open where the match is weak. Clone sizes are given selectively: once, few, many, or a class where the clone is expanded.

-	TRBJ2-7	TRBD1	TRBV10-1	CASSEVGGGTGGGEQYF	TGCGCCAGCAGTGAAGTGGGTGGGGGGACAGGGGGCGGCGAGCAGTACTTC
-	TRBJ2-5	-	TRBV6-1	CASSDGPGVVTQYF	TGTGCCAGCAGTGACGGGCCCGGGGTAGTGACCCAGTACTTC
-	TRBJ2-4	-	TRBV4-3	CASSPTGDAKNIQYF	TGCGCCAGCAGCCCTACAGGTGATGCCAAAAACATTCAGTACTTC
-	TRBJ1-2	-	TRBV15	CATSNLPVNYGYTF	TGTGCCACCAGCAACCTTCCAGTTAACTATGGCTACACCTTC
-	TRBJ1-5	TRBD1	TRBV12-5	CASRQGVFQPQHF	TGTGCTAGCCGTCAGGGGGTTTTTCAGCCCCAGCATTTT
few	TRBJ2-5	-	TRBV20-1	CSARMAETQYF	TGCAGTGCTAGAATGGCAGAGACCCAGTACTTC
-	TRBJ2-1	-	TRBV6-5	CASSYSVSGLYEQFF	TGTGCCAGCAGTTACTCAGTATCTGGGCTCTATGAGCAGTTCTTC
-	TRBJ2-3	-	TRBV7-8	CASSLAAGSTDTQYF	TGTGCCAGCAGCTTAGCGGCGGGAAGCACAGATACGCAGTATTTT
-	TRBJ2-2	-	TRBV4-1	CASSQEARYTGELFF	TGCGCCAGCAGCCAAGAAGCCCGGTACACCGGGGAGCTGTTTTTT
-	TRBJ2-2	-	TRBV5-1	CASSLAGAYTGELFF	TGCGCCAGCAGCTTGGCAGGGGCCTACACCGGGGAGCTGTTTTTT
-	TRBJ1-1	TRBD1	TRBV6-1	CASSEASGGNTEAFF	TGTGCCAGCAGTGAAGCATCAGGGGGGAACACTGAAGCTTTCTTT
-	TRBJ1-5	-	TRBV19	CASSTENFNQPQHF	TGTGCCAGTAGTACAGAGAACTTCAATCAGCCCCAGCATTTT
-	TRBJ1-1	-	TRBV28	CASSFPGKLTEAFF	TGTGCCAGCAGTTTCCCGGGGAAATTAACTGAAGCTTTCTTT
once	TRBJ2-1	TRBD2	TRBV5-1	CASSLVLAGNYNEQFF	TGCGCCAGCAGCTTGGTTCTAGCGGGGAACTACAATGAGCAGTTCTTC
few	TRBJ1-1	-	TRBV7-3	CASSLGRGMNTEAFF	TGTGCCAGCAGCTTAGGGCGCGGGATGAACACTGAAGCTTTCTTT
-	TRBJ2-7	TRBD2	TRBV5-4	CASNSGGANRPYEQYF	TGTGCCAGCAATTCGGGAGGGGCCAACAGGCCTTACGAGCAGTACTTC
-	TRBJ1-5	-	TRBV19	CASRPDPFTRQAYQPQHF	TGTGCCAGTAGACCCGACCCTTTCACCCGACAGGCCTATCAGCCCCAGCATTTT
-	TRBJ1-4	TRBD1	TRBV19	CASSPGQGRYEKLFF	TGTGCCAGTAGTCCCGGACAGGGGAGGTATGAAAAACTGTTTTTT
few	TRBJ2-7	-	TRBV30	CAWDSSYEQYF	TGTGCCTGGGACAGCTCCTACGAGCAGTACTTC
-	TRBJ2-7	-	TRBV29-1	CSVGQRGGEQYF	TGCAGCGTTGGGCAAAGGGGGGGCGAGCAGTACTTC
-	TRBJ2-1	TRBD2	TRBV5-4	CASSLVRGELNEQFF	TGTGCCAGCAGCTTGGTTCGGGGGGAGTTGAATGAGCAGTTCTTC
-	TRBJ2-3	TRBD2	TRBV27	CASSFSGGVGTDTQYF	TGTGCCAGCAGTTTTTCGGGGGGGGTGGGCACAGATACGCAGTATTTT
-	TRBJ1-2	-	TRBV5-4	CASSPGGGYTF	TGTGCCAGCAGCCCCGGAGGGGGCTACACCTTC
-	TRBJ2-2	TRBD2	TRBV2	CASSRRASGTNTGELFF	TGTGCCAGCAGTCGGAGAGCTAGCGGAACTAACACCGGGGAGCTGTTTTTT
-	TRBJ1-5	-	TRBV29-1	CSVPGTSSNQPQHF	TGCAGCGTCCCGGGGACTTCGAGCAATCAGCCCCAGCATTTT
-	TRBJ1-4	TRBD1	TRBV4-2	CASSRRTGGRVATNEKLFF	TGTGCCAGCAGCCGACGGACAGGGGGCCGAGTCGCAACTAATGAAAAACTGTTTTTT
-	TRBJ1-4	-	TRBV6-5	CASRLRVGQEKLFF	TGTGCCAGCAGGCTCAGGGTTGGTCAGGAAAAACTGTTTTTT
-	TRBJ2-3	TRBD2	TRBV2	CASSGTSGRTTDTQYF	TGTGCCAGCAGTGGGACTAGCGGGAGAACCACAGATACGCAGTATTTT
-	TRBJ1-4	-	TRBV6-5	CASSRTENNEKLFF	TGTGCCAGCAGTCGGACAGAAAATAATGAAAAACTGTTTTTT
-	TRBJ1-5	-	TRBV19	CASKQGTFLGNQPQHF	TGTGCCAGCAAGCAGGGGACCTTTCTAGGCAATCAGCCCCAGCATTTT
-	TRBJ1-1	TRBD1	TRBV9	CASSPGGQGKTEAFF	TGTGCCAGCAGCCCCGGCGGACAGGGGAAGACTGAAGCTTTCTTT
-	TRBJ1-6	TRBD1	TRBV9	CASSTRTGGNSPLHF	TGTGCCAGCAGCACCCGGACAGGGGGTAATTCACCCCTCCACTTT
few	TRBJ1-5	-	TRBV28	CASSFRAGAHNQPQHF	TGTGCCAGCAGTTTTCGGGCAGGGGCCCATAATCAGCCCCAGCATTTT
few	TRBJ2-7	TRBD1	TRBV5-3	CARSYKPPGTGVHEQYF	TGTGCCAGAAGTTATAAACCCCCCGGGACAGGGGTCCACGAGCAGTACTTC
once	TRBJ2-7	-	TRBV19	CASSIPSVEQYF	TGTGCCAGTAGTATACCTAGCGTCGAGCAGTACTTC
-	TRBJ1-2	TRBD1	TRBV28	CASSSTGQGRRYTF	TGTGCCAGCAGTTCCACCGGACAGGGGCGGAGGTACACCTTC
-	TRBJ1-3	TRBD1	TRBV29-1	CSVSSGQSSGNTIYF	TGCAGCGTTAGTTCGGGACAGAGCTCTGGAAACACCATATATTTT
-	TRBJ2-5	TRBD2	TRBV5-1	CASSPGLAGVVRETQYF	TGCGCCAGCAGCCCAGGACTAGCGGGAGTTGTTAGAGAGACCCAGTACTTC
-	TRBJ2-7	TRBD2	TRBV25-1	CASSDPGLAGESQYF	TGTGCCAGCAGTGACCCGGGACTAGCGGGGGAGAGCCAGTACTTC
few	TRBJ2-5	TRBD1	TRBV2	CASTQGAVQETQYF	TGTGCCAGCACCCAGGGGGCAGTTCAAGAGACCCAGTACTTC
few	TRBJ2-5	-	TRBV5-6	CASSLDWASPQETQYF	TGTGCCAGCAGCTTGGACTGGGCATCCCCCCAAGAGACCCAGTACTTC
-	TRBJ1-4	TRBD1	TRBV7-9	CASSPSQGVEKLFF	TGTGCCAGCAGCCCCTCGCAGGGGGTTGAAAAACTGTTTTTT
-	TRBJ2-2	TRBD2	TRBV29-1	CSVAKGRETGELFF	TGCAGCGTTGCCAAAGGGCGGGAGACCGGGGAGCTGTTTTTT
-	TRBJ2-7	-	TRBV19	CASSTGSYEQYF	TGTGCCAGTAGTACAGGGTCCTACGAGCAGTACTTC
-	TRBJ2-2	TRBD1	TRBV2	CASRGTGAPTGELFF	TGTGCCAGCAGGGGGACAGGGGCCCCCACCGGGGAGCTGTTTTTT
-	TRBJ1-3	-	TRBV6-5	CASSRSVLGGNTIYF	TGTGCCAGCAGTCGATCCGTACTCGGTGGAAACACCATATATTTT
-	TRBJ1-6	-	TRBV28	CASSPGSGNSPLHF	TGTGCCAGCAGTCCCGGGAGTGGTAATTCACCCCTCCACTTT
-	TRBJ2-1	TRBD2	TRBV4-3	CASSPLERGNEQFF	TGCGCCAGCAGCCCCCTTGAGCGGGGGAATGAGCAGTTCTTC
-	TRBJ2-3	TRBD2	TRBV30	CAWSGGRGGHDTQYF	TGTGCCTGGAGTGGTGGGCGGGGGGGCCACGATACGCAGTATTTT
few	TRBJ2-3	-	TRBV5-6	CASSFGELLTDTQYF	TGTGCCAGCAGCTTTGGTGAGCTACTCACAGATACGCAGTATTTT
-	TRBJ2-7	TRBD1	TRBV7-9	CASSSPSIGTGGYEQYF	TGTGCCAGCAGCTCGCCTAGTATCGGGACAGGGGGTTACGAGCAGTACTTC
-	TRBJ1-1	-	TRBV11-3	CASSFIRAEAFF	TGTGCCAGCAGCTTCATACGGGCTGAAGCTTTCTTT
few	TRBJ1-2	-	TRBV30	CAWSVAGSYGYTF	TGTGCCTGGAGTGTAGCAGGAAGCTATGGCTACACCTTC
-	TRBJ2-5	-	TRBV5-4	CASSLRQSETQYF	TGTGCCAGCAGCTTGCGCCAGTCGGAGACCCAGTACTTC
-	TRBJ2-7	-	TRBV29-1	CSVGTPRYEQYF	TGCAGCGTCGGGACACCCCGCTACGAGCAGTACTTC
-	TRBJ1-2	-	TRBV30	CAWETANNYGYTF	TGTGCCTGGGAGACAGCGAATAACTATGGCTACACCTTC
-	TRBJ1-3	TRBD1	TRBV30	CAWSRGQGTMGSGNTIYF	TGTGCCTGGAGCAGAGGACAGGGAACCATGGGCTCTGGAAACACCATATATTTT